This T cell receptor (beta chain) is drawn from a study of blood T cell repertoires in COVID-19. On the study more broadly: In each case, the material was cDNA or gDNA derived from T cells, B-cell-depleted T cells, or PBMCs.

Participants were aged about 18 to 90 years, lived in over 20 US areas, and enrolled virtually. Participants' reported clinical history set cohort assignment. Source study methods: Amplified reference gene primers provided the basis for estimating nucleated cell counts. Some clones are missing from TCRdb's copy, which holds only in-frame ones; the method was immunoSEQ multiplex PCR. The V and J calls and clone size come from that table; D and trimming were worked out from the DNA. This table has a few hundred thousand clones, around 90% appearing once. The germline V and J ends were trimmed by 6 bases and 0 bases, with 12 bases remaining between them. The CDR3 contains 15 residues. Germline CDR1 is LNHDA and CDR2 is SQIVND (reference sequence).

This rearrangement joins TRBV19 to TRBJ1-5; D unresolved. The specimen was PBMCs or T cells enriched from blood (not recorded which). The sequence came from a woman aged 18-29 years with acute COVID-19. CDR3 in amino acids: CASRGRPYSNQPQHF. The CDR3 bases are TGTGCCAGTAGGGGCAGACCATATAGCAATCAGCCCCAGCATTTT.